The clone carrying this TCR beta chain was counted only a few times. Antigen specificity is unknown. Sequencing relied on a cDNA template that was reverse transcribed from extracted RNA. TCRdb's copy holds only in-frame clones and misses some; the assay was immunoSEQ multiplex PCR. The sample carries around 300,000 clones, 60% recorded once. Treatment of the sample: oral pan-JAK inhibitor, 5-10 mg twice daily. These data are taken from a study of CD8+ T cells in alopecia areata. Study-wide results and limits: Scalp samples also contribute reads from the resident alphabeta T cells found in normal skin. During tofacitinib treatment, many expanded lesional clones remained in scalp and blood.

Sequences were derived from CD4+ T cells sorted from blood, sampled around week 54, from a patient treated with tofacitinib. This receptor was identified in a human donor with alopecia areata.

Here the CDR3 DNA reads TGCGCCAGCAGCATGCGGGATTACAATGAGCAGTTCTTC. Translated: CASSMRDYNEQFF. The chain links TRBV5-1 to TRBJ2-1, with D maybe TRBD2 (6 bases). The CDR3 loop spans 13 amino acids. CDR1 SGHRS and CDR2 YFSETQ come from the germline V gene. Trimming cost V 4 bases and J 4 bases, with 9 bases left between them.